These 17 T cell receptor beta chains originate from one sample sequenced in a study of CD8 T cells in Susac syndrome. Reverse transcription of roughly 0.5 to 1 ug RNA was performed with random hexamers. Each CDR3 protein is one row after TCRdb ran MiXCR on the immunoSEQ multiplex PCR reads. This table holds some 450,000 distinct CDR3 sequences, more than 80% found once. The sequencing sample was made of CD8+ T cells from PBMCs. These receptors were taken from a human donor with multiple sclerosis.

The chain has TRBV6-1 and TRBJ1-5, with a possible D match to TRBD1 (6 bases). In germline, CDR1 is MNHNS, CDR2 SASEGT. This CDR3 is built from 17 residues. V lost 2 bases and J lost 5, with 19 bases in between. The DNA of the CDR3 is TGTGCCAGCAGTGAAATTGGCAGGGGCCGAGCGTATCAGCCCCAGCATTTT. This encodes CASSEIGRGRAYQPQHF.

Here the CDR3 reads CASSYGAASTDTQYF. The CDR3 coding sequence is TGTGCCAGCAGTTACGGGGCGGCCTCCACAGATACGCAGTATTTT. V is TRBV6-5 and J is TRBJ2-3; possibly TRBD1 for D (5 bases). Germline CDR1 is MNHEY and CDR2 is SVGAGI. V was cut by 2 bases and J by 2 bases, with 11 bases left in between. The CDR3 contains 15 residues.

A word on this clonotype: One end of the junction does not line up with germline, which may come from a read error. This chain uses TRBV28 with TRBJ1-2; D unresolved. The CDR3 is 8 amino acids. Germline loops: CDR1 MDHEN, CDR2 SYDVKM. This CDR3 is CATSRYTF. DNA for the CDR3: TGTGCCACCAGTCGCTACACCTTC.

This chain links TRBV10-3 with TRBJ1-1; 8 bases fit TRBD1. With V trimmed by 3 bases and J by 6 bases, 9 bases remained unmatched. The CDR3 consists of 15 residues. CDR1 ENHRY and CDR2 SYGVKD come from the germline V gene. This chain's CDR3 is CAISDPTGAIAEAFF. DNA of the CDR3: TGTGCCATCAGTGACCCGACAGGGGCGATCGCTGAAGCTTTCTTT.

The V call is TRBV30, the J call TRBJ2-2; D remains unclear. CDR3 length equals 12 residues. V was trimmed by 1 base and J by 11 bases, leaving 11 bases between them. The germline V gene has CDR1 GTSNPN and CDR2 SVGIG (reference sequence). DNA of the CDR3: TGTGCCTGGAGTGCAGTAGGGTTAGAGCTGTTTTTT. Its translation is CAWSAVGLELFF. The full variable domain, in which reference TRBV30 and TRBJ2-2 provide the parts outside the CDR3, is SQTIHQWPATLVQPVGSPLSLECTVEGTSNPNLYWYRQAAGRGLQLLFYSVGIGQISSEVPQNLSASRPQDRQFILSSKKLLLSDSGFYLCAWSAVGLELFFGEGSRLTVL.

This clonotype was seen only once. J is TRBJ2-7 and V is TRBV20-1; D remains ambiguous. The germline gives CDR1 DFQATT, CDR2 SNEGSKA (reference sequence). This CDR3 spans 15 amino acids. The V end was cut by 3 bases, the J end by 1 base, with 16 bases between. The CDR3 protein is CSARPMDGGSYEQYF. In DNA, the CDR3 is TGCAGTGCTAGGCCCATGGACGGCGGATCCTACGAGCAGTACTTC.

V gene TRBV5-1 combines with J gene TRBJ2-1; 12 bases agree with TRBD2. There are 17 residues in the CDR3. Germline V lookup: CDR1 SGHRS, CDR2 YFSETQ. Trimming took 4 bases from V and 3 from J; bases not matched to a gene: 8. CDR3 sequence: CASSARLAGEVYNEQFF. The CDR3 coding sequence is TGCGCCAGCAGCGCTAGACTAGCGGGAGAGGTCTACAATGAGCAGTTCTTC.

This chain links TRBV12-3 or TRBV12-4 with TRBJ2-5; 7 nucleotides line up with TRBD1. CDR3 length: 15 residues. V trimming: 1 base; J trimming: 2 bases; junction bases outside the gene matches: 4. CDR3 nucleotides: TGTGCCAGCAGTTTAGGACAGGGACAGCAAGAGACCCAGTACTTC. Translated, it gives CASSLGQGQQETQYF.

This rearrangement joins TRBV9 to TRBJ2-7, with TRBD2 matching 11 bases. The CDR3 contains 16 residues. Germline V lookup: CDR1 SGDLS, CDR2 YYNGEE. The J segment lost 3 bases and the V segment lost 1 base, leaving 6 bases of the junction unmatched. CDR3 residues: CASSVTGLAEFYEQYF. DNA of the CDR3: TGTGCCAGCAGCGTAACGGGACTAGCGGAGTTCTACGAGCAGTACTTC.

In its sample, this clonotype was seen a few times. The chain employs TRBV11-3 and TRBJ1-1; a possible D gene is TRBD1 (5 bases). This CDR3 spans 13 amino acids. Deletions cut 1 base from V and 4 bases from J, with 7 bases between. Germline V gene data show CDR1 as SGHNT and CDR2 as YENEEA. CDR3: CASSLAGTTEAFF. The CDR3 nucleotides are TGTGCCAGCAGCTTAGCGGGGACCACTGAAGCTTTCTTT.

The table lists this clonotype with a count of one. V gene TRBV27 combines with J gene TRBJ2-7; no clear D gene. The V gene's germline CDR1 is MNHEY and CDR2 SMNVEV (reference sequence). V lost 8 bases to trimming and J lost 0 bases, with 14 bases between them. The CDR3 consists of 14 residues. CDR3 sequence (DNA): TGTGCCAGCCGCAAAAGCACCTTCTCCTACGAGCAGTACTTC. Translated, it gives CASRKSTFSYEQYF.

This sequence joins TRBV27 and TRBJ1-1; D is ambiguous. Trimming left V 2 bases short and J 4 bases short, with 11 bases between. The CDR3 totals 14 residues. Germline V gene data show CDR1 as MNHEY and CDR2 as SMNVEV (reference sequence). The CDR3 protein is CASSLGGLSTEAFF. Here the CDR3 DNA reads TGTGCCAGCAGTTTAGGAGGGTTGAGCACTGAAGCTTTCTTT.

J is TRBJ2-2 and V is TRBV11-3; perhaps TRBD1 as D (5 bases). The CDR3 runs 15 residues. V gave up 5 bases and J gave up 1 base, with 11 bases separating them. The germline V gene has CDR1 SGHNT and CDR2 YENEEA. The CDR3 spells CASSQATGNTGELFF. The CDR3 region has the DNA TGTGCCAGCAGCCAGGCCACAGGGAACACCGGGGAGCTGTTTTTT. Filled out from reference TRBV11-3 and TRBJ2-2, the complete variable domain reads EAGVVQSPRYKIIEKKQPVAFWCNPISGHNTLYWYLQNLGQGPELLIRYENEEAVDDSQLPKDRFSAERLKGVDSTLKIQPAELGDSAVYLCASSQATGNTGELFFGEGSRLTVL.

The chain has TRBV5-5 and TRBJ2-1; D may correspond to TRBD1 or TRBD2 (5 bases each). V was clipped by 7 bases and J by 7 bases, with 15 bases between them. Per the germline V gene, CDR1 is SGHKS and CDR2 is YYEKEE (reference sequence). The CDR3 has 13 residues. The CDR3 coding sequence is TGTGCCAGCGGGCAGGGACCCCCTAATGAGCAGTTCTTC. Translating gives CASGQGPPNEQFF.

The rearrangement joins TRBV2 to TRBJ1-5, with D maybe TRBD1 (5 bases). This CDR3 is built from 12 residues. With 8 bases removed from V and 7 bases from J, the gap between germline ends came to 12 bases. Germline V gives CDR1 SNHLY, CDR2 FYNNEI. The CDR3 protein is CASDDRIQPQHF. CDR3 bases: TGTGCCAGCGACGACAGAATCCAGCCCCAGCATTTT.

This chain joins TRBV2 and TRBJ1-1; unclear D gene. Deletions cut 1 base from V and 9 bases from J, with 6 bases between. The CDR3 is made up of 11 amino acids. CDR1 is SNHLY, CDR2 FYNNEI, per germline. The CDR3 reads CASSEGTKAFF. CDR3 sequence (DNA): TGTGCCAGCAGTGAAGGTACAAAAGCTTTCTTT.

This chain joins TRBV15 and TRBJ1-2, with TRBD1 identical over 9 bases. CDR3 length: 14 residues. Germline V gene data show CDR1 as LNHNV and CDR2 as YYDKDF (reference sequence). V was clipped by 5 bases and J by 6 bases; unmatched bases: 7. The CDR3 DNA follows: TGTGCCACCAGCGTACAGGGGGCGACGGATGGCTACACCTTC. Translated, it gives CATSVQGATDGYTF.